The clone carrying this T cell receptor beta chain was seen repeatedly, ten times or more. The antigen remains undetermined. The sample belongs to a study of Graves' ophthalmopathy and Graves' hyperthyroidism. Study outcomes and limitations: The model's ophthalmopathy progression predictions had just under 71% sensitivity and over 72% specificity.

Trimming took 1 base from V and 2 from J, leaving 12 bases between them. CDR3 length equals 14 residues. Germline V gene lookup returns CDR1 DFQATT and CDR2 SNEGSKA (reference sequence). Amplified TCR beta CDR3 regions were obtained using RNA transcripts as template. RT-PCR with HTBI primers came first, then second-round multiplex PCR. Each CDR3 protein gets one entry after TCRdb re-called the multiplex PCR reads with MiXCR. The data show about 370,000 distinct CDR3 sequences, with about 18% seen just once and roughly 2.6% held by the top ten. The sequenced material came from peripheral blood. The sequence derives from an adult woman with stable Graves' hyperthyroidism. The genes are TRBV20-1 and TRBJ2-7; a possible D gene is TRBD1 (5 bases). Written as DNA, the CDR3 is TGCAGTGCTAGAGGGACATCCACCCCCTACGAGCAGTACTTC. The encoded protein is CSARGTSTPYEQYF.